This TCR beta chain is drawn from a study of shared clonotypes between healthy human individuals. The protocol was immunoSEQ multiplex PCR, while the TCRdb copy is restricted to in-frame clones and leaves out a portion. The table has a few million clones, about 94% seen once. Trimming pared 5 bases from V and 10 bases from J, leaving 15 bases between. Germline CDR1 reads SEHNR; CDR2 reads FQNEAQ (reference sequence). This CDR3 has 14 amino acids. Sample: naive CD4+ T cells sorted from blood. Subset indicated: CD45RA+ positively selected. This receptor was obtained from a young man in good health. The rearrangement uses TRBV7-9 and TRBJ2-6; D not certain. DNA of the CDR3: TGTGCCAGCAGCCTTGGACCGCCCTCTAACGTCCTGACTTTC. It yields the protein CASSLGPPSNVLTF.